This T cell receptor (beta chain) came from a study of blood T cell repertoires in COVID-19. On the study more broadly: Samples of COVID-19 (acute and convalescent) were obtained from the United States, Italy and Spain. Sources were T cells, B-cell-depleted T cells, or PBMCs; the material itself was cDNA or gDNA.

V shed 4 bases and J 2 bases; nucleotides not matched to a gene: 5. The CDR3 totals 15 residues. Germline CDR1 and CDR2: SGHNT and YENEEA. Per the authors' pipeline: Counts of nucleated cells, estimated from reference gene primer amplification, were obtained. The method was immunoSEQ multiplex PCR; TCRdb's version includes in-frame clones alone and lacks a portion of them. D and trimming come from the DNA, and the V and J calls and clone size come from that table. The data hold roughly 230,000 clones, with over 70% observed a single time. Material: peripheral blood. The chain couples TRBV11-3 to TRBJ1-5, with 7 bases matching TRBD1. The TCR sequence derives from a woman of 80 years or more with acute or convalescent COVID-19. In DNA, the CDR3 is TGTGCCAGCAGCTCATATGGACAGGGCAATCAGCCCCAGCATTTT. The encoded protein is CASSSYGQGNQPQHF.